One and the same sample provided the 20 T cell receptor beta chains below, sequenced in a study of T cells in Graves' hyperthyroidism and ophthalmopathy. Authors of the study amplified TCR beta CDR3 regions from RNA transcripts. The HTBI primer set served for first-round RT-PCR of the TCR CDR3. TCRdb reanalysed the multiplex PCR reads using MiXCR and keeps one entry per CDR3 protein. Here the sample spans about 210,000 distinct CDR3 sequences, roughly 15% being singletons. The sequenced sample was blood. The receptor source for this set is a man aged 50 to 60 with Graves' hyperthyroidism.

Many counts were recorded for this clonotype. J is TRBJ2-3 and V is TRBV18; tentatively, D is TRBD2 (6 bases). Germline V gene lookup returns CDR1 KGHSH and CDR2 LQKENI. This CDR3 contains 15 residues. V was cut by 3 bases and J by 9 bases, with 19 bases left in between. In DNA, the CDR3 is TGTGCCAGCTCACCGCAGGTCGGCTGGCGGGGAACGCAGTATTTT. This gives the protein CASSPQVGWRGTQYF.

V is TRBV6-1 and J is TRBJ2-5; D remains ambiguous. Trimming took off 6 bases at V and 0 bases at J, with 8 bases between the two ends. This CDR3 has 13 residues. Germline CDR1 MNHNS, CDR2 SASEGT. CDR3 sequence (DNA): TGTGCCAGCAGCTCCACGTACCAAGAGACCCAGTACTTC. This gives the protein CASSSTYQETQYF.

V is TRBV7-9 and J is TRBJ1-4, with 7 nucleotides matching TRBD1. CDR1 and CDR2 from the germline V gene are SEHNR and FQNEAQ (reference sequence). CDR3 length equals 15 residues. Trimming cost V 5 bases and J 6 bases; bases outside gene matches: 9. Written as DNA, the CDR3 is TGTGCCAGCAGCCAGGGGAGGGGGCCTTATGAAAAACTGTTTTTT. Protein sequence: CASSQGRGPYEKLFF.

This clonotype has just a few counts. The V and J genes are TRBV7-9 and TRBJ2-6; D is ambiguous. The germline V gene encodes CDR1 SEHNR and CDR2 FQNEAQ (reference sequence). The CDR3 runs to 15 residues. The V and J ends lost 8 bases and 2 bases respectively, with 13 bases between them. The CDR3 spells CASPVWATGANVLTF. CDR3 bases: TGTGCCAGCCCCGTGTGGGCGACTGGGGCCAACGTCCTGACTTTC. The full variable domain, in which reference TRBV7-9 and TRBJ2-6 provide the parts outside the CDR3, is DTGVSQNPRHKITKRGQNVTFRCDPISEHNRLYWYRQTLGQGPEFLTYFQNEAQLEKSRLLSDRFSAERPKGSFSTLEIQRTEQGDSAMYLCASPVWATGANVLTFGAGSRLTVL.

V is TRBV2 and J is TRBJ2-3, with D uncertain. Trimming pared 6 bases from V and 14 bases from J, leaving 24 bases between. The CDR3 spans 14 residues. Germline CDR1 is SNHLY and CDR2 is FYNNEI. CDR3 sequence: CASRNTGTASDAYF. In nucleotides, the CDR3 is TGTGCCAGCAGGAATACCGGTACGGCGAGTGACGCGTATTTT.

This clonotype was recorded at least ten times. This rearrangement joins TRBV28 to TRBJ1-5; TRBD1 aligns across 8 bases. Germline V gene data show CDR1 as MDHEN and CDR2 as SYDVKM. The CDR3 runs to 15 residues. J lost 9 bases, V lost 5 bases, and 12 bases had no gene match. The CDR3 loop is CASSTLTGGVGPQHF. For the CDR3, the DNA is TGTGCCAGCAGTACGCTCACAGGGGGTGTAGGGCCCCAGCATTTT.

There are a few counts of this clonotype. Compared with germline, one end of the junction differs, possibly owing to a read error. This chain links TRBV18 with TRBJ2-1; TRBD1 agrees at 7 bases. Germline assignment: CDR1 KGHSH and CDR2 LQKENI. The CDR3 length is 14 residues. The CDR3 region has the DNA TGTGCCAGCTCACCACAGGGGGCGCGAAATGAGCGGTTCTTC. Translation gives CASSPQGARNERFF.

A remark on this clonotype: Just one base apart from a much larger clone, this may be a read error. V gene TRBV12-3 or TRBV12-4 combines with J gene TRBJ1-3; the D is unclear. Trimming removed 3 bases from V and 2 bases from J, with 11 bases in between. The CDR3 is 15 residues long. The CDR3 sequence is CASSFQTLPGNTIYF. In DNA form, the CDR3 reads TGTGCCAGCAGTTTTCAGACACTCCCTGGAAACACCATATATTTT.

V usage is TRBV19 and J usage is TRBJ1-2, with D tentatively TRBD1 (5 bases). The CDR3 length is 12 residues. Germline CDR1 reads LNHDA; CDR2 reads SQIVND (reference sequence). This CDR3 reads CAAGDRDYGYTF. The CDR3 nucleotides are TGTGCGGCGGGGGATCGGGACTATGGCTACACCTTC.

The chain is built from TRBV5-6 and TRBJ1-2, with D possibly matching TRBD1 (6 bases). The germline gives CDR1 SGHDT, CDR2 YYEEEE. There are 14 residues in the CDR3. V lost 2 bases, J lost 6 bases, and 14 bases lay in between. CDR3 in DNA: TGTGCCAGCAGCTTCTGGGCAGGGGTTAATGGCTACACCTTC. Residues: CASSFWAGVNGYTF.

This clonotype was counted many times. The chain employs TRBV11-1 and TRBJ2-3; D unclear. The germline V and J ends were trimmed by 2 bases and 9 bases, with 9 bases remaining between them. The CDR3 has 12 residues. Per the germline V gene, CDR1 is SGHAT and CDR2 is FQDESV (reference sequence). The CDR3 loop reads CASSLPQSTQYF. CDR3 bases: TGTGCCAGCAGCTTACCCCAGTCCACGCAGTATTTT. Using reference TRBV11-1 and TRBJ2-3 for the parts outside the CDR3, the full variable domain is EAEVAQSPRYKITEKSQAVAFWCDPISGHATLYWYRQILGQGPELLVQFQDESVVDDSQLPKDRFSAERLKGVDSTLKIQPAELGDSAMYLCASSLPQSTQYFGPGTRLTVL.

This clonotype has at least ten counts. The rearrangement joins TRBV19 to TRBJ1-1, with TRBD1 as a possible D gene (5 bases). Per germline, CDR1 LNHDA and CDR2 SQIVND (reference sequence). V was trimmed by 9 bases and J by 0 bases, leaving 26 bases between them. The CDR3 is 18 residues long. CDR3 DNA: TGTGCCAGGCCCGATCGGGACCTACGAAAGGAAATGAACACTGAAGCTTTCTTT. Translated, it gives CARPDRDLRKEMNTEAFF.

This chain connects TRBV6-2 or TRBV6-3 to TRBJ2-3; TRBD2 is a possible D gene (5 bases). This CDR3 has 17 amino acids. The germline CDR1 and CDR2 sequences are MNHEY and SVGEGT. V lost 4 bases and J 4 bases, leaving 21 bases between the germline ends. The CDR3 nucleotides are TGTGCCAGCAGTTCCCCGGCCCCTACGGGAAGGTCAGATACGCAGTATTTT. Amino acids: CASSSPAPTGRSDTQYF.

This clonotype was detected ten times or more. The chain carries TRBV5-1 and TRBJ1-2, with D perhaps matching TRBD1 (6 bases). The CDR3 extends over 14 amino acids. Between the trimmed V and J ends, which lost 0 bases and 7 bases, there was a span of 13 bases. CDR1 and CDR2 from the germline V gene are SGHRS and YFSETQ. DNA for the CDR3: TGCGCCAGCAGCTTGGGACAGGCACCTGGTGGCTACACCTTC. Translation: CASSLGQAPGGYTF.

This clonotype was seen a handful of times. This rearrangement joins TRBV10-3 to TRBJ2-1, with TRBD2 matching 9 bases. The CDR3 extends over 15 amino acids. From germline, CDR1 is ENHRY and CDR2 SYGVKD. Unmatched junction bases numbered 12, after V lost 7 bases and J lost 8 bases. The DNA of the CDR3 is TGTGCCATCACCCCCGGGACTAGCAAACGCGATGAGCAGTTCTTC. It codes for CAITPGTSKRDEQFF.

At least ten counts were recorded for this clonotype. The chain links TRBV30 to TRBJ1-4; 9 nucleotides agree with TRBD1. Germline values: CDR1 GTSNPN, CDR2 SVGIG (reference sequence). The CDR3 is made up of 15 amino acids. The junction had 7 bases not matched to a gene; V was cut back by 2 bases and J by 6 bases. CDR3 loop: CAWSIGTGRDEKLFF. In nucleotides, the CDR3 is TGTGCCTGGAGTATTGGGACAGGGAGAGATGAAAAACTGTTTTTT.

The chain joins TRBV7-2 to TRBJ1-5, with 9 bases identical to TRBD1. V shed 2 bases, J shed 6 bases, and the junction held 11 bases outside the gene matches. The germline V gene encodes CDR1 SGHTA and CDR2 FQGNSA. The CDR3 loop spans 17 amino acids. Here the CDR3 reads CASSLLGGTGKSQPQHF. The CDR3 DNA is TGTGCCAGCAGCTTATTAGGGGGGACAGGGAAGAGTCAGCCCCAGCATTTT.

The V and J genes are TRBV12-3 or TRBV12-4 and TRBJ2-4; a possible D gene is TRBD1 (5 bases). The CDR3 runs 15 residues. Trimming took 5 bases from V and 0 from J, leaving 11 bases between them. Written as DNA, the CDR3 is TGTGCCAGCAGTCCCCAGGGTCTAGCCAAAAACATTCAGTACTTC. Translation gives CASSPQGLAKNIQYF.

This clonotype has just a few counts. The chain's CDR3 is CASSAGGRGQETQYF. CDR3 DNA: TGTGCCAGCAGCGCGGGGGGTAGGGGGCAAGAGACCCAGTACTTC. This sequence joins TRBV7-9 and TRBJ2-5; 8 bases are shared with TRBD2. Germline-derived CDR1 and CDR2 are SEHNR and FQNEAQ (reference sequence). CDR3 length: 15 amino acids. V was pared by 5 bases and J by 2 bases, with 7 bases of the junction left unmatched.

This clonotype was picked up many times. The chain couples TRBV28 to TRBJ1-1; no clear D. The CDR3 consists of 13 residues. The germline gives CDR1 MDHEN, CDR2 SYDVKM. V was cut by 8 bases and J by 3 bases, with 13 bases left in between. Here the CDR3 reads CASSRPRDTEAFF. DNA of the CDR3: TGTGCCAGCTCAAGGCCCCGGGACACTGAAGCTTTCTTT.